The 31 T cell receptor beta chains presented below share a single source sample, sequenced in a study of T-cell reconstitution after alpha-beta-depleted transplantation in children. Preparation of the TCRbeta library used unique molecular identifiers. TCRdb re-derived calls from the PCR reads in MiXCR, one entry per CDR3 protein. Of hundreds of thousands of distinct CDR3 sequences in the sample, around 15% were seen once. The input for sequencing was PBMCs, mostly from graft donor cells, taken 360 days after TCRalphabeta/CD19-depleted stem cell transplant. The receptor source for this set is a boy under three years old who had a stem cell transplant for Wiskott-Aldrich syndrome, so the T cells may come from the graft donor.

The chain uses TRBV29-1 and TRBJ2-5, with 9 bases aligning to TRBD2. Germline CDR1 and CDR2: SQVTM and ANQGSEA. The CDR3 spans 14 residues. V lost 3 bases and J lost 5; bases outside the gene matches: 7. In nucleotides, the CDR3 is TGCAGCGTTGATTTTAGCGGGGGTAGGGAGACCCAGTACTTC. Translating gives CSVDFSGGRETQYF.

The gene calls are TRBV3-1 and TRBJ2-1, with 13 nucleotides matching TRBD2. The V gene end was trimmed by 0 bases and the J gene end by 4 bases; junction bases not matched to a gene: 6. CDR1 and CDR2 from the germline V gene are LGHDT and YNNKEL (reference sequence). CDR3 length: 18 residues. CDR3 sequence (DNA): TGTGCCAGCAGCCAAGATAGCCCGGGACTAGCGGGGTACAATGAGCAGTTCTTC. It translates to CASSQDSPGLAGYNEQFF.

The CDR3 coding sequence is TGTGCCACCTGGGGGGGGGTCACAGATACGCAGTATTTT. Translated: CATWGGVTDTQYF. This chain joins TRBV10-3 and TRBJ2-3; the match to TRBD2 covers 7 bases. This CDR3 is built from 13 residues. The germline V gene encodes CDR1 ENHRY and CDR2 SYGVKD. V lost 10 bases and J lost 2; bases outside the gene matches: 6.

This clonotype was seen a few times. The J gene is TRBJ2-5, the V gene TRBV12-3 or TRBV12-4; D perhaps matches TRBD2 (5 bases). The length of the CDR3 is 14 residues. Trimming took 1 base from V and 5 from J, leaving 11 bases between them. CDR3 protein: CASSLGGLRETQYF. As DNA, the CDR3 is TGTGCCAGCAGTTTAGGCGGACTGAGGGAGACCCAGTACTTC.

This clonotype was picked up one time. J is TRBJ2-2 and V is TRBV7-9; unclear D gene. Per germline, CDR1 SEHNR and CDR2 FQNEAQ (reference sequence). The CDR3 totals 14 residues. Trimming left V 2 bases short and J 4 bases short, with 8 bases between. In DNA, the CDR3 is TGTGCCAGCAGCTTACGCCATGCCACCGGGGAGCTGTTTTTT. As protein: CASSLRHATGELFF.

This clonotype was seen more than once but under ten times. The J gene is TRBJ2-5, the V gene TRBV29-1, with D perhaps TRBD2 (6 bases). The germline gives CDR1 SQVTM, CDR2 ANQGSEA. V gave up 7 bases and J gave up 8 bases, with 26 bases separating them. CDR3 length: 15 residues. CDR3 sequence reads: CSAQPGLDPVVTQYF. The CDR3 bases are TGCAGCGCCCAACCGGGACTGGATCCTGTGGTAACCCAGTACTTC.

This clonotype was counted many times. The chain carries TRBV2 and TRBJ2-3; a weak D match, TRBD2 (6 bases). Trimming took off 10 bases at V and 5 bases at J, with 19 bases between the two ends. The germline V gene encodes CDR1 SNHLY and CDR2 FYNNEI. This CDR3 contains 14 residues. The CDR3 DNA is TGTGCCACCCTGGAGGCTAGCGAAGAAGATACGCAGTATTTT. It codes for CATLEASEEDTQYF.

The chain has TRBV5-1 and TRBJ2-1; the match to TRBD2 covers 7 bases. The CDR3 contains 16 residues. CDR1 SGHRS and CDR2 YFSETQ come from the germline V gene. J gave up 4 bases and V 7 bases, and 14 bases lay outside the gene matches. DNA for the CDR3: TGCGCCAGCGGAGGGCCTTTGGCTAGCGGTTACAATGAGCAGTTCTTC. This translates into CASGGPLASGYNEQFF.

The chain uses TRBV13 and TRBJ2-1, with D unresolved. This CDR3 has 13 amino acids. The germline V and J ends were trimmed by 5 bases and 7 bases, with 12 bases remaining between them. Germline V gene sequence: CDR1 PRHDT, CDR2 FYEKMQ (reference sequence). CDR3 sequence (DNA): TGTGCCAGCAGCCCCCTCAGGCCAAATGAGCAGTTCTTC. Protein product: CASSPLRPNEQFF.

CDR3 DNA: TGCAGCGTTGGACGGGAGGAAGGGGAGCAGTTCTTC. Translation: CSVGREEGEQFF. V usage is TRBV29-1 and J usage is TRBJ2-1, with 7 bases aligning to TRBD2. This CDR3 is 12 amino acids long. CDR1 and CDR2 (germline): SQVTM, ANQGSEA. V lost 4 bases, J lost 10 bases, and 7 bases stayed unmatched.

Comments on this clonotype: A much more abundant neighbour one base away suggests this may be a read error. The CDR3 DNA is TGTGCCAGCAGCTTAGCTTGGGACAGTGAAGCTTTCTTT. This encodes CASSLAWDSEAFF. The chain carries TRBV7-2 and TRBJ1-1, with 7 bases identical to TRBD1. The CDR3 totals 13 residues. The germline V gene has CDR1 SGHTA and CDR2 FQGNSA. V shed 0 bases, J shed 7 bases, and the junction held 2 bases outside the gene matches.

This clonotype was seen ten or more times. This chain's CDR3 is CASSPAGHEQYF. As DNA, the CDR3 is TGTGCCAGCTCACCAGCGGGGCACGAGCAGTACTTC. J is TRBJ2-7 and V is TRBV18; TRBD2 might be the D (6 bases). This CDR3 comprises 12 residues. Trimming took off 2 bases at V and 5 bases at J, with 7 bases between the two ends. CDR1 and CDR2 (germline): KGHSH, LQKENI.

In this sample, this clonotype turned up a few times. This sequence joins TRBV5-1 and TRBJ2-1, with 11 bases aligning to TRBD2. This CDR3 is built from 16 residues. Germline V lookup: CDR1 SGHRS, CDR2 YFSETQ. The V segment lost 4 bases and the J segment 3 bases; nucleotides outside the gene matches: 6. The CDR3 DNA follows: TGCGCCAGCAGCACCTCCGGGACTAGCGGCTACAATGAGCAGTTCTTC. This encodes CASSTSGTSGYNEQFF. Filled out from reference TRBV5-1 and TRBJ2-1, the complete variable domain reads KAGVTQTPRYLIKTRGQQVTLSCSPISGHRSVSWYQQTPGQGLQFLFEYFSETQRNKGNFPGRFSGRQFSNSRSEMNVSTLELGDSALYLCASSTSGTSGYNEQFFGPGTRLTVL.

This clonotype was seen more than once but under ten times. The chain links TRBV5-1 to TRBJ1-1, with 9 positions matching TRBD1. CDR1 and CDR2 (germline): SGHRS, YFSETQ. This CDR3 contains 13 residues. The V gene end was trimmed by 4 bases and the J gene end by 7 bases; junction bases not matched to a gene: 5. The CDR3 sequence is CASSPTGGGEAFF. The DNA of the CDR3 is TGCGCCAGCAGCCCGACAGGGGGAGGTGAAGCTTTCTTT.

The CDR3 is CASSLNLVRANGYTF. The DNA for the CDR3 is TGTGCCAGCAGTTTAAACCTCGTCAGGGCGAATGGCTACACCTTC. The genes are TRBV27 and TRBJ1-2; possibly TRBD1 for D (5 bases). CDR3 size: 15 residues. Trimming shortened V by 2 bases and J by 6 bases, and 16 bases separated the two germline ends. CDR1 MNHEY and CDR2 SMNVEV come from the germline V gene (reference sequence).

This clonotype was recorded a few times. The chain links TRBV20-1 to TRBJ2-2; D is ambiguous. Germline CDR1 reads DFQATT; CDR2 reads SNEGSKA (reference sequence). Trimming took off 2 bases at V and 7 bases at J, with 8 bases between the two ends. The CDR3 loop spans 12 amino acids. In DNA form, the CDR3 reads TGCAGTGCTAGACGGCAGAGCGGGGAGCTGTTTTTT. Translation gives CSARRQSGELFF.

This clonotype was seen only a few times. The chain joins TRBV20-1 to TRBJ2-5; 7 nucleotides match TRBD2. This CDR3 region has 15 residues. V shed 6 bases, J shed 7 bases, and the junction held 17 bases outside the gene matches. Germline V gene sequence: CDR1 DFQATT, CDR2 SNEGSKA (reference sequence). The CDR3 here is CSAADGAGRGWTQYF. DNA of the CDR3: TGCAGTGCAGCTGACGGAGCGGGACGGGGTTGGACCCAGTACTTC.

The chain carries TRBV27 and TRBJ2-7, with TRBD2 as a possible D gene (6 bases). The V gene's germline CDR1 is MNHEY and CDR2 SMNVEV (reference sequence). There are 16 residues in the CDR3. V shed 6 bases and J shed 2 bases, with 20 bases lying between them. CDR3 loop: CASRKLTGTYPYEQYF. The CDR3 nucleotides read TGTGCCAGCAGGAAACTAACCGGGACTTACCCCTACGAGCAGTACTTC.

This clonotype was observed a few times. The genes are TRBV4-1 and TRBJ1-5; no clear D. The CDR3 consists of 14 residues. Germline CDR1 is MGHRA and CDR2 is YSYEKL. Trimming pared 0 bases from V and 7 bases from J, leaving 10 bases between. In DNA, the CDR3 is TGCGCCAGCAGCCAAGATCAAAAGGCCCAGCCCCAGCATTTT. It translates to CASSQDQKAQPQHF.

This clonotype was seen a handful of times. V and J are TRBV5-1 and TRBJ2-2; D is uncertain. V was cut by 0 bases and J by 3 bases, with 6 bases left in between. Germline V gene sequence: CDR1 SGHRS, CDR2 YFSETQ. The CDR3 contains 14 residues. CDR3 residues: CASSLESHTGELFF. As DNA, the CDR3 is TGCGCCAGCAGCTTGGAGTCCCACACCGGGGAGCTGTTTTTT.

The table lists this clonotype with a few counts. V and J are TRBV27 and TRBJ2-2; D unclear. V was clipped by 3 bases and J by 2 bases, with 13 bases between them. The germline gives CDR1 MNHEY, CDR2 SMNVEV (reference sequence). The CDR3 totals 16 residues. Here the CDR3 reads CASSLRTRANTGELFF. In DNA, the CDR3 is TGTGCCAGCAGTTTGAGGACGCGAGCTAACACCGGGGAGCTGTTTTTT.

This chain links TRBV10-3 with TRBJ2-4; D uncertain. The germline V gene encodes CDR1 ENHRY and CDR2 SYGVKD. V lost 1 base, J lost 9 bases, and 10 bases lay in between. This CDR3 has 13 amino acids. CDR3 nucleotides: TGTGCCATCAGTGAGTTAATGGATACCATTCAGTACTTC. Translated: CAISELMDTIQYF.

The J gene is TRBJ2-5, the V gene TRBV24-1, with TRBD2 matching over 12 bases. After removal of 3 bases from V and 5 bases from J, the junction contained 15 bases not matched to a gene. CDR1 and CDR2 (germline): KGHDR, SFDVKD. This CDR3 is 19 amino acids long. The CDR3 bases are TGTGCCACCAGTGATCCCGGGACTAGCGGGTCCAGTGAAGGGGAGACCCAGTACTTC. Protein product: CATSDPGTSGSSEGETQYF.

This clonotype occurred a few times. The CDR3 protein is CASSLTGLAREFPYEQYF. CDR3 DNA: TGTGCCAGCAGTTTAACCGGACTAGCGCGAGAGTTCCCCTACGAGCAGTACTTC. This chain joins TRBV12-3 or TRBV12-4 and TRBJ2-7; 9 bases line up with TRBD2. With V trimmed by 2 bases and J by 2 bases, 13 bases remained unmatched. This CDR3 comprises 18 residues.

A few counts support this clonotype. The chain is built from TRBV20-1 and TRBJ2-1; D uncertain. The CDR3 extends over 14 amino acids. Trimming stripped 1 base from V and 5 bases from J, with 12 bases between. Germline V gene sequence: CDR1 DFQATT, CDR2 SNEGSKA (reference sequence). The CDR3 loop is CSARGYEVDNEQFF. The CDR3 DNA is TGCAGTGCTAGAGGGTATGAGGTAGACAATGAGCAGTTCTTC.

The sample holds a few counts of this clonotype. At one end the junction does not follow the germline gene, possibly because of a read error. The chain recombines TRBV2 with TRBJ1-5, with 7 bases identical to TRBD1. This CDR3 is 15 amino acids long. Looked up from germline, CDR1 is SNHLY and CDR2 is FYNNEI. The DNA for the CDR3 is TGTGCCAGCAGCGCCCTTGGGACAGTCAATAAGCCCCAGCATTTT. Amino acids: CASSALGTVNKPQHF.

This clonotype was found a few times. The J gene is TRBJ2-7, the V gene TRBV4-2; tentative D call: TRBD2 (5 bases). Per the germline V gene, CDR1 is LGHNA and CDR2 is YNFKEQ. The CDR3 length is 15 residues. Deletions cut 3 bases from V and 1 base from J, with 13 bases between. The DNA for the CDR3 is TGTGCCAGCAGCCATCAGGACGGGATATCCTACGAGCAGTACTTC. Protein product: CASSHQDGISYEQYF.

This clonotype was seen only a few times. The genes are TRBV6-1 and TRBJ2-7, with 12 bases identical to TRBD2. The CDR3 consists of 15 residues. Germline assignment: CDR1 MNHNS and CDR2 SASEGT. J lost 3 bases, V lost 5 bases, and 5 bases had no gene match. As DNA, the CDR3 is TGTGCCAGCAGTCTAACTAGCGGGGGGTTCTACGAGCAGTACTTC. Its protein product is CASSLTSGGFYEQYF.

This clonotype has a handful of counts. The CDR3 nucleotides read TGCAGCGTTGAAAGGGAACAGGGATACACAGATACGCAGTATTTT. Amino acids: CSVEREQGYTDTQYF. This chain connects TRBV29-1 to TRBJ2-3, with a weak D call TRBD1 (6 bases). Trimming removed 2 bases from V and 2 bases from J, with 14 bases in between. CDR1 SQVTM and CDR2 ANQGSEA come from the germline V gene. The CDR3 consists of 15 residues.

The chain's CDR3 is CSVVLFQPGSEQFF. In DNA form, the CDR3 reads TGCAGCGTTGTTCTGTTTCAGCCTGGGAGTGAGCAGTTCTTC. V usage is TRBV29-1 and J usage is TRBJ2-1, with a weak D call TRBD2 (5 bases). CDR3 size: 14 residues. V lost 4 bases and J 9 bases, leaving 19 bases between the germline ends. Looked up from germline, CDR1 is SQVTM and CDR2 is ANQGSEA.

The chain couples TRBV14 to TRBJ2-3, with 8 bases that match TRBD2. In germline, CDR1 is SGHDN, CDR2 FVKESK. V was clipped by 4 bases and J by 4 bases; unmatched bases: 10. The CDR3 covers 16 residues. The DNA of the CDR3 is TGTGCCAGCAGCCCTTCGGGAGGGATCACGGCAGATACGCAGTATTTT. Its protein is CASSPSGGITADTQYF.